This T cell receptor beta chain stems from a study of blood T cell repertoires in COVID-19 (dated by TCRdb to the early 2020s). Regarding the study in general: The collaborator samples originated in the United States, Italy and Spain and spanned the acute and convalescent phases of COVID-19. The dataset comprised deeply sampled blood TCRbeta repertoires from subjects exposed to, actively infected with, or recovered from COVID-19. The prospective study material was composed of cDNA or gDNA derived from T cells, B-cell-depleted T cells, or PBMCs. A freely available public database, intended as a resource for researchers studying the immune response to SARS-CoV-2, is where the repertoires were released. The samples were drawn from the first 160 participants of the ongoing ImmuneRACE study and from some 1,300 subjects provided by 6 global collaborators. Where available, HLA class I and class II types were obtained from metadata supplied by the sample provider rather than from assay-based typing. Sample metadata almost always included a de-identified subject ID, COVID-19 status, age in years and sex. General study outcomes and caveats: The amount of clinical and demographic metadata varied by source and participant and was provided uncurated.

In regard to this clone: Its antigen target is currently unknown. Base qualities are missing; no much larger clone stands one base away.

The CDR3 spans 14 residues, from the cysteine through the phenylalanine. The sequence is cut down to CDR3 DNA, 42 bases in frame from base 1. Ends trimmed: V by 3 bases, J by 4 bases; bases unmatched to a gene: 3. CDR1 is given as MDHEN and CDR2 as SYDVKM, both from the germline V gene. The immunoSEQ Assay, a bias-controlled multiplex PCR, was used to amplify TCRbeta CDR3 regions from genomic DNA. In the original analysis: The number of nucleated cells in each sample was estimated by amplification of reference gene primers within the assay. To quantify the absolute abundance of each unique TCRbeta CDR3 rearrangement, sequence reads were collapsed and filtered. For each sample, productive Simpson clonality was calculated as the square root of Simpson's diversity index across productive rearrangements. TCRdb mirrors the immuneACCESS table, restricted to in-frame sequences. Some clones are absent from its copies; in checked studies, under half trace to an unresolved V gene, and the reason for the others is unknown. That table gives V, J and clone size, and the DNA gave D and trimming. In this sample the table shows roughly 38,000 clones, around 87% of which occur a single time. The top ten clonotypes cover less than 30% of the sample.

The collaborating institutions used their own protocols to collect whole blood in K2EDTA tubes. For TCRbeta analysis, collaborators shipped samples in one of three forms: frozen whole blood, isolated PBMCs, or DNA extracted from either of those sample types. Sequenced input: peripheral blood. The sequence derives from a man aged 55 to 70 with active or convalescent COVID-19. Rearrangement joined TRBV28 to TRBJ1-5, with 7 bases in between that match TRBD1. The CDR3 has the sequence CASSFIRGNQPQHF. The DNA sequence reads TGTGCCAGCAGTTTTATCAGGGGGAATCAGCCCCAGCATTTT.